Presented here are 26 T cell receptor beta chains from one specimen sequenced in a study of blood T cells in healthy people across ages. For the second PCR, which ran for about 6 to 11 cycles, a sample-barcoded 5' primer and a J-beta primer mix were used. Via MiXCR, TCRdb re-called the 5' RACE reads, giving one row per CDR3 protein. Here the sample spans around 1,700,000 distinct CDR3 sequences, approximately 28% being singletons. Material: blood. These receptor sequences come from a woman aged 25 to 39 in good health.

Only a few counts were recorded for this clonotype. This chain joins TRBV20-1 and TRBJ2-3; D remains unclear. The V end lost 0 bases, the J end lost 1 base, and 14 bases lay between the germline ends. CDR1 DFQATT and CDR2 SNEGSKA come from the germline V gene (reference sequence). CDR3 size: 16 residues. This CDR3 reads CSARDPTTNGTDTQYF. CDR3 coding DNA: TGCAGTGCTAGAGATCCCACAACTAACGGCACAGATACGCAGTATTTT.

The chain joins TRBV6-1 to TRBJ2-2; D possibly corresponds to TRBD1 (6 bases). The germline V gene has CDR1 MNHNS and CDR2 SASEGT. The germline V and J ends were trimmed by 11 bases and 0 bases, with 16 bases remaining between them. The CDR3 covers 15 residues. CDR3 protein: CACPRDRPNTGELFF. DNA of the CDR3: TGTGCCTGTCCCCGCGACAGGCCGAACACCGGGGAGCTGTTTTTT.

The chain recombines TRBV7-9 with TRBJ1-1, with unresolved D. The germline V and J ends were trimmed by 3 bases and 6 bases, with 5 bases remaining between them. The germline V gene encodes CDR1 SEHNR and CDR2 FQNEAQ (reference sequence). The CDR3 has 11 residues. In DNA, the CDR3 is TGTGCCAGCAGCTTTACTCCTGAAGCTTTCTTT. Residues: CASSFTPEAFF.

This chain links TRBV3-1 with TRBJ2-4; perhaps TRBD2 as D (6 bases). Germline-derived CDR1 and CDR2 are LGHDT and YNNKEL (reference sequence). The CDR3 totals 15 residues. V shed 6 bases and J shed 2 bases, with 14 bases lying between them. The CDR3 sequence is CASSRMGDSKNIQYF. CDR3 bases: TGTGCCAGCAGTCGAATGGGGGACTCCAAAAACATTCAGTACTTC.

This clonotype has more than one count but fewer than ten. The CDR3 spells CASSFRTGTNTEAFF. In DNA form, the CDR3 reads TGCGCCAGCAGCTTCCGGACAGGGACGAACACTGAAGCTTTCTTT. The chain carries TRBV5-1 and TRBJ1-1; 8 bases fit TRBD1. CDR3 size: 15 residues. The V gene end was trimmed by 2 bases and the J gene end by 1 base; junction bases not matched to a gene: 4. Germline-derived CDR1 and CDR2 are SGHRS and YFSETQ. The whole variable domain, remainder taken from reference TRBV5-1 and TRBJ1-1, is KAGVTQTPRYLIKTRGQQVTLSCSPISGHRSVSWYQQTPGQGLQFLFEYFSETQRNKGNFPGRFSGRQFSNSRSEMNVSTLELGDSALYLCASSFRTGTNTEAFFGQGTRLTVV.

The rearrangement uses TRBV7-2 and TRBJ2-3; the D call may be TRBD1 or TRBD2 (6 bases each). V gave up 4 bases and J gave up 6 bases, with 17 bases separating them. The V gene's germline CDR1 is SGHTA and CDR2 FQGNSA. The CDR3 length is 15 residues. This chain's CDR3 is CASSSGFLGGDTQYF. CDR3 nucleotides: TGTGCCAGCAGCTCAGGCTTCCTAGGGGGGGATACGCAGTATTTT. The full variable domain, with the rest looked up from reference TRBV7-2 and TRBJ2-3, is GAGVSQSPSNKVTEKGKDVELRCDPISGHTALYWYRQSLGQGLEFLIYFQGNSAPDKSGLPSDRFSAERTGGSVSTLTIQRTQQEDSAVYLCASSSGFLGGDTQYFGPGTRLTVL.

The table lists this clonotype with a few counts. This sequence joins TRBV3-1 and TRBJ2-1; 12 positions agree with TRBD2. Germline V gene data show CDR1 as LGHDT and CDR2 as YNNKEL (reference sequence). Trimming removed 0 bases from V and 7 bases from J; junction bases left unmatched: 4. CDR3 size: 16 residues. This CDR3 is CASSQDVLAGGNEQFF. The CDR3 DNA follows: TGTGCCAGCAGCCAAGACGTACTAGCGGGGGGAAATGAGCAGTTCTTC.

This clonotype was seen ten or more times. The chain recombines TRBV10-1 with TRBJ2-3; TRBD2 matches 7 bases. Germline loops: CDR1 WNHNN, CDR2 SYGVQD (reference sequence). V was clipped by 9 bases and J by 5 bases; unmatched bases: 8. The CDR3 length is 13 residues. CDR3 in DNA: TGCGCCAGTAGAAGCGGGGCAAGAGATACGCAGTATTTT. Protein: CASRSGARDTQYF.

This clonotype has a handful of counts. This chain joins TRBV29-1 and TRBJ2-7; 7 bases are a match to TRBD2. Germline V gene lookup returns CDR1 SQVTM and CDR2 ANQGSEA. The V gene end was trimmed by 0 bases and the J gene end by 7 bases; junction bases not matched to a gene: 12. CDR3 length: 15 residues. The CDR3 spells CSVEEASGATGEQYF. The CDR3 DNA follows: TGCAGCGTTGAAGAGGCCAGCGGGGCAACCGGTGAGCAGTACTTC.

The gene calls are TRBV12-3 or TRBV12-4 and TRBJ2-1; 12 bases line up with TRBD2. Trimming removed 8 bases from V and 6 bases from J; junction bases left unmatched: 5. CDR3 length: 14 residues. CDR3 sequence: CASLLLAGGNEQFF. CDR3 nucleotides: TGTGCCAGCCTTTTACTAGCGGGAGGCAATGAGCAGTTCTTC.

The chain carries TRBV30 and TRBJ2-2; D not certain. The CDR3 loop spans 13 amino acids. CDR1 and CDR2 (germline): GTSNPN, SVGIG (reference sequence). V lost 1 base to trimming and J lost 4 bases, with 7 bases between them. CDR3 sequence reads: CAWSEGLTGELFF. CDR3 DNA: TGTGCCTGGAGTGAGGGTCTCACCGGGGAGCTGTTTTTT.

The genes are TRBV4-1 and TRBJ2-5, with TRBD1 identical over 8 bases. The CDR3 length is 13 residues. Germline CDR1 is MGHRA and CDR2 is YSYEKL. Trimming at V came to 5 bases and at J to 11 bases, leaving 10 bases not matched to a gene. This CDR3 reads CASSFLDRGRQYF. The DNA for the CDR3 is TGCGCCAGCAGCTTTCTCGACAGGGGACGGCAGTACTTC.

In DNA, the CDR3 is TGCAGTGCTATATCCGGGACAGGGGGTCCTGAAGCTTTCTTT. Translating gives CSAISGTGGPEAFF. The chain joins TRBV20-1 to TRBJ1-1, with TRBD1 matching over 11 bases. The V gene end was trimmed by 4 bases and the J gene end by 6 bases; junction bases not matched to a gene: 7. The CDR3 has 14 residues. Germline V gene lookup returns CDR1 DFQATT and CDR2 SNEGSKA (reference sequence).

The chain links TRBV7-2 to TRBJ2-7; D is unresolved. Trimming removed 1 base from V and 3 bases from J, with 10 bases in between. The CDR3 loop spans 14 amino acids. CDR1 and CDR2 from the germline V gene are SGHTA and FQGNSA. The CDR3 protein is CASSLEAHGYEQYF. The DNA for the CDR3 is TGTGCCAGCAGCTTAGAGGCCCATGGCTACGAGCAGTACTTC.

This rearrangement joins TRBV5-4 to TRBJ2-5; D is uncertain. Germline V gene lookup returns CDR1 SGHNT and CDR2 YYREEE (reference sequence). This CDR3 contains 13 residues. V lost 3 bases to trimming and J lost 5 bases, with 11 bases between them. CDR3 region: CASSSPHAETQYF. DNA for the CDR3: TGTGCCAGCAGCTCTCCCCACGCGGAGACCCAGTACTTC.

This clonotype was counted only a few times. The rearrangement joins TRBV15 to TRBJ2-7; perhaps TRBD2 as D (6 bases). Germline-derived CDR1 and CDR2 are LNHNV and YYDKDF (reference sequence). The CDR3 loop spans 15 amino acids. Trimming pared 1 base from V and 1 base from J, leaving 11 bases between. The CDR3 coding sequence is TGTGCCACCAGCAGAGCCCTCGCGGGGTCCTACGAGCAGTACTTC. It translates to CATSRALAGSYEQYF.

To note about this clonotype: Lacking the conserved final phenylalanine or tryptophan, this CDR3 likely reflects a read error. The chain links TRBV7-3 to TRBJ2-5; weak D call: TRBD2 (6 bases). The germline CDR1 and CDR2 sequences are SGHTA and FQGTGA. This CDR3 has 17 residues. CDR3 sequence (DNA): TGTGGCAGCAGCGAATCCGGGACTCTTCACCCTCGGGGGACCCAGTACTTG. Protein product: CGSSESGTLHPRGTQYL.

The chain employs TRBV15 and TRBJ2-1; 11 bases fit TRBD2. J gave up 6 bases and V 4 bases, and 8 bases lay outside the gene matches. From germline, CDR1 is LNHNV and CDR2 YYDKDF (reference sequence). The CDR3 totals 16 residues. CDR3 DNA: TGTGCCACCAGCACATCGCCTAGCGGGGGGATCAATGAGCAGTTCTTC. Its protein product is CATSTSPSGGINEQFF.

Points on this clonotype: The junction differs from germline at one of its ends, possibly a read error. V gene TRBV7-3 combines with J gene TRBJ2-3; the match to TRBD2 covers 14 bases. This CDR3 region has 16 residues. Germline V CDR1 and CDR2: SGHTA, FQGTGA. This CDR3 reads CASSAGTSGGTHTQYF. The CDR3 coding sequence is TGTGCCAGCAGCGCCGGGACTAGCGGGGGCACACATACGCAGTATTTT.

This clonotype was recorded at least ten times. The V gene is TRBV29-1, the J gene TRBJ1-2, with 8 bases matching TRBD1. V lost 7 bases to trimming and J lost 5 bases; unmatched junction nucleotides: 6. Germline V gene data show CDR1 as SQVTM and CDR2 as ANQGSEA. The CDR3 runs to 12 residues. The DNA of the CDR3 is TGCAGCGATGACCGACAGGGGTATGGCTACACCTTC. Its translation is CSDDRQGYGYTF.

CDR3 loop: CASSLPFSTDTQYF. CDR3 sequence (DNA): TGTGCCAGCAGCTTACCCTTCAGCACAGATACGCAGTATTTT. The V gene is TRBV7-9, the J gene TRBJ2-3; unclear D gene. Germline V CDR1 and CDR2: SEHNR, FQNEAQ (reference sequence). The CDR3 has 14 amino acids. Trimming took off 2 bases at V and 0 bases at J, with 6 bases between the two ends. The full variable domain, in which reference TRBV7-9 and TRBJ2-3 provide the parts outside the CDR3, is DTGVSQNPRHKITKRGQNVTFRCDPISEHNRLYWYRQTLGQGPEFLTYFQNEAQLEKSRLLSDRFSAERPKGSFSTLEIQRTEQGDSAMYLCASSLPFSTDTQYFGPGTRLTVL.

The chain links TRBV10-3 to TRBJ2-2; D possibly corresponds to TRBD2 (5 bases). The CDR3 has 15 amino acids. V was shortened by 4 bases and J by 1 base, with 10 bases between the two germline ends. Germline V gene lookup returns CDR1 ENHRY and CDR2 SYGVKD. CDR3 nucleotides: TGTGCCATCAGTGGAGGGCCGGTGAACACCGGGGAGCTGTTTTTT. It specifies CAISGGPVNTGELFF.

This clonotype was picked up many times. The chain is built from TRBV12-3 or TRBV12-4 and TRBJ1-1, with D possibly TRBD1 on 6 matching bases. CDR3 length: 14 residues. V was shortened by 7 bases and J by 3 bases, with 15 bases between the two germline ends. Here the CDR3 DNA reads TGTGCCAGCACCGTGGACAGTCTGGACACTGAAGCTTTCTTT. Translating gives CASTVDSLDTEAFF.

The chain uses TRBV20-1 and TRBJ2-5; D is perhaps TRBD1 (5 bases). Germline V gene data show CDR1 as DFQATT and CDR2 as SNEGSKA (reference sequence). This CDR3 is built from 13 residues. Trimming pared 7 bases from V and 9 bases from J, leaving 21 bases between. CDR3 sequence reads: CSVTGHTKRPQYF. The DNA of the CDR3 is TGCAGTGTAACAGGACATACCAAGAGACCCCAGTACTTC.

A few counts support this clonotype. The chain joins TRBV27 to TRBJ1-2; 8 bases align to TRBD1. With 6 bases clipped from V and 8 bases from J, the junction kept 5 bases outside the gene matches. This CDR3 has 12 amino acids. Germline V CDR1 and CDR2: MNHEY, SMNVEV (reference sequence). The CDR3, as DNA: TGTGCCAGCAGGCAGGGGGCGCGAGGCTACACCTTC. Translated, it gives CASRQGARGYTF.

The V call is TRBV24-1, the J call TRBJ1-2; TRBD1 agrees at 7 bases. The CDR3 length is 13 residues. Germline V gene data show CDR1 as KGHDR and CDR2 as SFDVKD. V shed 7 bases and J 4 bases; nucleotides not matched to a gene: 5. CDR3 amino acids: CATRAGDSYGYTF. In DNA form, the CDR3 reads TGTGCCACCAGGGCCGGGGACAGCTATGGCTACACCTTC.